This TCR beta chain derives from a study of neurological immune-mediated disorders. Study-level results: Multiple sclerosis, the disease with the least TCR clonal expansion, fell below healthy controls, whereas HTLV-1-associated myelopathy showed the most. Because no CDR3 amino acid sequences were shared across subjects by expanded clones, private repertoires were suggested in all groups.

Indicated time point: longitudinal time-point 3. Germline V lookup: CDR1 SGHVS, CDR2 FQNEAQ. This CDR3 spans 14 amino acids. With 3 bases clipped from V and 9 bases from J, the junction kept 3 bases outside the gene matches. This clonotype showed up many times. What it binds is unknown. A 10-nucleotide random UMI tagged transcripts in template-switch 5'RACE cDNA synthesis. TCRdb reprocessed the 5' RACE reads via MiXCR and lists one record per CDR3 protein. The sample shows roughly 100,000 distinct CDR3 sequences, 10% to 14% of them seen only once. This chain uses TRBV7-8 with TRBJ1-5, with 12 bases fitting TRBD1. The sample consisted of PBMCs. The source is a female donor with HTLV-1-associated myelopathy (HAM/TSP). The CDR3 loop reads CASSLGQGALPQHF. The CDR3 DNA reads TGTGCCAGCAGCTTGGGACAGGGGGCGTTGCCCCAGCATTTT. The full variable domain, rest sourced from reference TRBV7-8 and TRBJ1-5, is GAGVSQSPRYKVAKRGQDVALRCDPISGHVSLFWYQQALGQGPEFLTYFQNEAQLDKSGLPSDRFFAERPEGSVSTLKIQRTQQEDSAVYLCASSLGQGALPQHFGDGTRLSIL.